The source of this T cell receptor (beta chain) is a study of blood T cell repertoires in COVID-19. Study-wide context: T cells, B-cell-depleted T cells, or PBMCs supplied cDNA or gDNA.

Original methodology: By means of reference gene primer amplification, nucleated cell counts were estimated. Data came from immunoSEQ multiplex PCR; TCRdb stores just in-frame clones and leaves some out. V and J calls and clone size come straight from that table; D and trimming were deduced from the DNA. The profile shows roughly 90,000 clones, roughly 87% of them singletons. The germline V gene encodes CDR1 SGDLS and CDR2 YYNGEE. V trimming: 0 bases; J trimming: 0 bases; junction bases outside the gene matches: 9. This CDR3 contains 18 residues. Material: peripheral blood. The chain has TRBV9 and TRBJ2-3; TRBD1 matches at 8 bases. This sequence originates from a man aged 50 to 60 with acute or convalescent COVID-19. CDR3 sequence (DNA): TGTGCCAGCAGCGTAGGGGGACAGGACATGGGCAGCACAGATACGCAGTATTTT. This encodes CASSVGGQDMGSTDTQYF.